A single sample is the source of the 20 T cell receptor beta chains below, sequenced in a study of T-cell reconstitution after alpha-beta-depleted transplantation in children. It was with unique molecular identifiers that the TCRbeta library was prepared. TCRdb processed the PCR reads anew with MiXCR; each CDR3 protein has one entry. Here the sample spans approximately 340,000 distinct CDR3 sequences, around 10% being singletons. The source was PBMCs from the stem cell graft donor, collected from the stem cell graft. Receptors were obtained from a human donor who donated a stem cell graft to a child with acute lymphoblastic leukemia.

In this sample, this clonotype turned up a few times. The chain uses TRBV20-1 and TRBJ2-1, with 11 bases aligning to TRBD2. V was clipped by 5 bases and J by 2 bases; unmatched bases: 5. In germline, CDR1 is DFQATT, CDR2 SNEGSKA (reference sequence). The CDR3 contains 15 residues. The CDR3 region is CSALLAGAAYNEQFF. For the CDR3, the DNA is TGCAGTGCTCTACTAGCGGGAGCGGCCTACAATGAGCAGTTCTTC.

This clonotype was found a few times. The J gene is TRBJ2-3, the V gene TRBV12-3 or TRBV12-4; 10 bases fit TRBD1. Losses at the gene ends were 5 bases for V and 6 bases for J; bases not matched to a gene: 8. The CDR3 is 15 amino acids. The CDR3: CASSPGTGVGDTQYF. The CDR3 coding sequence is TGTGCCAGCAGTCCCGGGACAGGGGTAGGGGATACGCAGTATTTT.

The rearrangement joins TRBV3-1 to TRBJ2-3; D perhaps matches TRBD2 (6 bases). The CDR3 extends over 18 amino acids. From germline, CDR1 is LGHDT and CDR2 YNNKEL (reference sequence). The germline V and J ends were trimmed by 4 bases and 0 bases, with 20 bases remaining between them. The CDR3 DNA reads as TGTGCCAGCAGCCGTCCGGGTGACTGGAGGGACAGCACAGATACGCAGTATTTT. Translated: CASSRPGDWRDSTDTQYF.

This clonotype was observed a handful of times. The V call is TRBV20-1, the J call TRBJ2-5; the D is unclear. Germline CDR1 and CDR2: DFQATT and SNEGSKA (reference sequence). The germline V and J ends were trimmed by 5 bases and 5 bases, with 15 bases remaining between them. The CDR3 sequence is 13 residues long. CDR3 in amino acids: CSARRHSTETQYF. CDR3 sequence (DNA): TGCAGTGCTCGAAGGCATAGTACGGAGACCCAGTACTTC.

The chain carries TRBV20-1 and TRBJ2-7, with D unclear. Trimming stripped 4 bases from V and 4 bases from J, with 11 bases between. The CDR3 runs to 12 residues. Germline CDR1 and CDR2: DFQATT and SNEGSKA (reference sequence). The CDR3 loop is CSANPLGYEQYF. The CDR3 coding sequence is TGCAGTGCTAACCCTTTGGGTTACGAGCAGTACTTC.

The chain couples TRBV9 to TRBJ2-1; TRBD1 aligns across 7 bases. The CDR3 spans 13 residues. CDR1 SGDLS and CDR2 YYNGEE come from the germline V gene. Trimming cost V 8 bases and J 5 bases; bases outside gene matches: 7. The CDR3 protein is CASATGINNEQFF. DNA for the CDR3: TGTGCCAGTGCGACAGGGATTAACAATGAGCAGTTCTTC.

In its sample, this clonotype was seen a few times. This chain links TRBV7-9 with TRBJ2-7; no clear D. Germline-derived CDR1 and CDR2 are SEHNR and FQNEAQ (reference sequence). Trimming took off 2 bases at V and 3 bases at J, with 11 bases between the two ends. The CDR3 spans 14 residues. CDR3 sequence: CASSLILPIYEQYF. The CDR3 coding sequence is TGTGCCAGCAGCTTAATTCTCCCCATCTACGAGCAGTACTTC.

The DNA for the CDR3 is TGCAGTGCTACGCTACCCCTTTTGACGGACTATGGCTACACCTTC. Protein sequence: CSATLPLLTDYGYTF. The rearrangement uses TRBV20-1 and TRBJ1-2, with D unclear. The CDR3 is 15 amino acids. CDR1 DFQATT and CDR2 SNEGSKA come from the germline V gene (reference sequence). The V gene lost 4 bases and the J gene lost 3 bases, with 18 bases spanning the gap.

This clonotype has only a few counts. This is likely a read error, given that the CDR3 carries no conserved phenylalanine or tryptophan at its end. It is unclear where the CDR3 begins or ends on the DNA, so no DNA is shown, and the CDR3 is as TCRdb lists it. The chain couples TRBV7-2 to TRBJ2-7; TRBD1 is taken as the D call from the table, unchecked against the DNA. CDR1 is SGHTA and CDR2 is FQGNSA in the germline V gene. A total of 12 residues make up the CDR3, ends included. Here the CDR3 reads CASSSYLGALSI.

The chain links TRBV6-5 to TRBJ2-1; 9 bases match TRBD1. With 2 bases clipped from V and 7 bases from J, the junction kept 15 bases outside the gene matches. This CDR3 spans 18 amino acids. Germline CDR1 MNHEY, CDR2 SVGAGI. The DNA of the CDR3 is TGTGCCAGCAGTTACCTAACAAACACAGGGGGCTACCCTAATGAGCAGTTCTTC. Amino acid sequence: CASSYLTNTGGYPNEQFF.

The chain has TRBV11-1 and TRBJ2-7; D might be TRBD1 (5 bases). Trimming stripped 2 bases from V and 2 bases from J, with 28 bases between. Germline-derived CDR1 and CDR2 are SGHAT and FQDESV (reference sequence). The CDR3 is made up of 20 amino acids. CDR3 in DNA: TGTGCCAGCAGCTTATCCGGCGATCATTATGGAGCAGGGAACCCCTACGAGCAGTACTTC. It yields the protein CASSLSGDHYGAGNPYEQYF.

The J gene is TRBJ1-3, the V gene TRBV6-2 or TRBV6-3, with 9 positions matching TRBD1. Germline assignment: CDR1 MNHEY and CDR2 SVGEGT. This CDR3 spans 21 amino acids. Trimming took 3 bases from V and 2 from J; bases not matched to a gene: 20. CDR3 DNA: TGTGCCAGCAGTTATGGCGCGCTAACCGGGACAGGGAGAGGTGCTGGAAACACCATATATTTT. This codes for CASSYGALTGTGRGAGNTIYF.

In this sample, this clonotype turned up many times. The V gene is TRBV15, the J gene TRBJ2-7, with 8 bases aligning to TRBD1. The CDR3 is made up of 11 amino acids. Looked up from germline, CDR1 is LNHNV and CDR2 is YYDKDF (reference sequence). J was trimmed by 11 bases and V by 3 bases; bases with no gene match: 3. In DNA form, the CDR3 reads TGTGCCACCAGCAGCCCGGGACAGGAGTACTTC. It specifies CATSSPGQEYF. The variable domain in full, with the rest retrieved from reference TRBV15 and TRBJ2-7, is DAMVIQNPRYQVTQFGKPVTLSCSQTLNHNVMYWYQQKSSQAPKLLFHYYDKDFNNEADTPDNFQSRRPNTSFCFLDIRSPGLGDTAMYLCATSSPGQEYFGPGTRLTVT.

This clonotype appeared many times. This chain links TRBV7-9 with TRBJ1-1, with D tentatively TRBD1 (5 bases). Germline V gene lookup returns CDR1 SEHNR and CDR2 FQNEAQ (reference sequence). The CDR3 has 17 residues. Deletions cut 3 bases from V and 1 base from J, with 18 bases between. In DNA, the CDR3 is TGTGCCAGCAGCTTTCTAGAGGGGCTGAGTAAGAACACTGAAGCTTTCTTT. It translates to CASSFLEGLSKNTEAFF.

The chain links TRBV11-1 to TRBJ2-7; 9 nucleotides line up with TRBD2. V lost 5 bases and J lost 5; bases outside the gene matches: 19. Germline assignment: CDR1 SGHAT and CDR2 FQDESV (reference sequence). This CDR3 spans 18 amino acids. The CDR3 nucleotides read TGTGCCAGCAGCCCTAAAACCCCCTTTAGCGGGAGTAGGAACGAGCAGTACTTC. Translated, it gives CASSPKTPFSGSRNEQYF. Filled out from reference TRBV11-1 and TRBJ2-7, the complete variable domain reads EAEVAQSPRYKITEKSQAVAFWCDPISGHATLYWYRQILGQGPELLVQFQDESVVDDSQLPKDRFSAERLKGVDSTLKIQPAELGDSAMYLCASSPKTPFSGSRNEQYFGPGTRLTVT.

This clonotype was detected many times. The chain links TRBV4-1 to TRBJ2-7, with D uncertain. The V end lost 0 bases, the J end lost 4 bases, and 13 bases lay between the germline ends. CDR1 and CDR2 from the germline V gene are MGHRA and YSYEKL. CDR3 size: 15 residues. CDR3: CASSQEYRSGYEQYF. In DNA form, the CDR3 reads TGCGCCAGCAGCCAAGAATACCGATCCGGGTACGAGCAGTACTTC.

This clonotype has only a few counts. The chain employs TRBV7-2 and TRBJ2-3, with TRBD1 identical over 9 bases. V gave up 1 base and J gave up 7 bases; unmatched junction bases: 9. The CDR3 consists of 16 residues. The germline V gene has CDR1 SGHTA and CDR2 FQGNSA. CDR3 bases: TGTGCCAGCAGCTTAGGTTCCGGGACAGGGATCCATACGCAGTATTTT. This sequence encodes CASSLGSGTGIHTQYF.

The chain is built from TRBV27 and TRBJ1-1; possibly TRBD1 for D (6 bases). Germline V CDR1 and CDR2: MNHEY, SMNVEV (reference sequence). The CDR3 contains 15 residues. The germline V and J ends were trimmed by 2 bases and 5 bases, with 15 bases remaining between them. This CDR3 reads CASSLLQQGWTEAFF. The CDR3 DNA sequence: TGTGCCAGCAGTTTACTCCAACAGGGTTGGACTGAAGCTTTCTTT.

This clonotype was picked up a small number of times. The rearrangement joins TRBV12-3 or TRBV12-4 to TRBJ2-1, with D possibly TRBD1 on 6 matching bases. V dropped 7 bases and J dropped 0 bases, with 16 bases sitting between them. The CDR3 totals 16 residues. The CDR3 loop reads CASTRQAIISYNEQFF. CDR3 DNA: TGTGCCAGCACTCGACAGGCCATAATCTCCTACAATGAGCAGTTCTTC.

This chain links TRBV28 with TRBJ2-7, with D unresolved. V lost 5 bases to trimming and J lost 2 bases, with 13 bases between them. Germline-derived CDR1 and CDR2 are MDHEN and SYDVKM. The CDR3 loop spans 14 amino acids. The CDR3 DNA is TGTGCCAGCAGTGCTTTTGGGCCGACCTACGAGCAGTACTTC. Protein sequence: CASSAFGPTYEQYF.